The clone carrying this TCR beta chain was counted a few times. No antigen is known for it. MiXCR was run by TCRdb on the 5' RACE reads, yielding one entry per CDR3 protein. Of approximately 300,000 distinct CDR3 sequences listed, 19% are singletons. The data originate from a study of T-cell memory formation after mild COVID-19. Notes on the study in general: Mainly CM and EM harbored the contracting CD4+ clones; mainly EMRA harbored the CD8+ ones.

CDR3 length equals 15 residues. Germline loops: CDR1 SEHNR, CDR2 FQNEAQ (reference sequence). The V gene lost 0 bases and the J gene lost 4 bases, with 12 bases spanning the gap. The sequenced material came from PBMCs or a T cell subset sorted from them (not recorded which). The genes are TRBV7-9 and TRBJ2-5; a weak D match, TRBD2 (6 bases). The receptor comes from a man aged 18 to 35 who had mild COVID-19 (a few samples of this study predate the infection). Cell type and time point are not known. The CDR3 region is CASSLARGAGETQYF. The CDR3 nucleotides read TGTGCCAGCAGCTTAGCGCGGGGAGCCGGAGAGACCCAGTACTTC.